This TCR beta chain was captured by sequencing in a study of T cell changes during pregnancy in multiple sclerosis. Assay: immunoSEQ multiplex PCR; the TCRdb copy retains only in-frame clones and omits some. The table records just over 55,000 clones, approximately 90% of them present only once. The CDR3 sequence is 15 residues long. Germline V CDR1 and CDR2: MNHEY, SMNVEV (reference sequence). V dropped 6 bases and J dropped 0 bases, with 9 bases sitting between them. J is TRBJ2-6 and V is TRBV27; the D is unclear. The starting material was peripheral blood, obtained after pregnancy. The receptor was derived from a female donor in good health, enrolled as a control in a pregnancy study. For the CDR3, the DNA is TGTGCCAGCAGCGACATGACCTCTGGGGCCAACGTCCTGACTTTC. It codes for CASSDMTSGANVLTF.